This TCR beta chain originates from a study of T-cell memory formation after mild COVID-19. Study in general: Largely, the TCR clusters proved donor specific.

Overall study findings and caveats: Day 15 to 85 contracting clones showed balanced CD4/CD8; later expanders leaned CD4+.

This clonotype was counted ten times or more. The antigen remains undetermined. Trimming at V came to 5 bases and at J to 1 base, leaving 5 bases not matched to a gene. The CDR3 spans 16 residues. 5'RACE, which relied on constant-segment primers, yielded TCR alpha and TCR beta cDNA libraries carrying sample barcodes and UMIs. TCRdb reprocessed the 5' RACE reads via MiXCR and lists one record per CDR3 protein. The table records about 130,000 distinct CDR3 sequences, about a sixth of them present only once. Sequencing used PBMCs or a T cell subset sorted from them (not recorded which). This chain links TRBV12-3 or TRBV12-4 with TRBJ2-3, with 11 bases matching TRBD2. The TCR comes from a man aged 18 to 30 who had mild COVID-19 (a few samples of this study predate the infection). Cell type and time point are not known. CDR3 nucleotides: TGTGCCAGCAGTCCTCAACTAGCGGGGGGCACAGATACGCAGTATTTT. This sequence encodes CASSPQLAGGTDTQYF.